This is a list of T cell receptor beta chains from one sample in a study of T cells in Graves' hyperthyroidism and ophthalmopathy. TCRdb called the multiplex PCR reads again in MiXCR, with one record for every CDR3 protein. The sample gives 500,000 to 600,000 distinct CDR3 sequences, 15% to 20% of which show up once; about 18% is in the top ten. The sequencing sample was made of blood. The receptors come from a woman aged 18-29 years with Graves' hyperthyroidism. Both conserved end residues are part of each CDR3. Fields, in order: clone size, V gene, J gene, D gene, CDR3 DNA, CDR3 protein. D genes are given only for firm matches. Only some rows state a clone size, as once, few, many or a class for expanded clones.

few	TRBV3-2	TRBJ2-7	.	TGTGCCAGCAGCCAAGGAATTGGCCAGGTACTCTACGAGCAGTACTTC	CASSQGIGQVLYEQYF
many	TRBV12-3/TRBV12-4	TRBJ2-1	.	TGTGCCAGCAGTTCTGCCGCGCACAGGAGCTCCTACAATGAGCAGTTCTTC	CASSSAAHRSSYNEQFF
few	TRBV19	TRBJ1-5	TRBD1	TGTGCCAGTACTACCGACAGGGTCAAGCCCCAGCATTTT	CASTTDRVKPQHF
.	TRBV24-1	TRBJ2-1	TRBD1	TGTGCCACCAGTGGTAGGGGGCGAGGTGAGCAGTTCTTC	CATSGRGRGEQFF
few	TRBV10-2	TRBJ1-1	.	TGCGCCAGCAGTGAAGCGAACACTGAAGCTTTCTTT	CASSEANTEAFF
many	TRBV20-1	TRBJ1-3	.	TGCAGTGCTAGAGATAGTGCGGCTGGGGGTTCAGGAAACACCATATATTTT	CSARDSAAGGSGNTIYF
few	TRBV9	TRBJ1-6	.	TGTGCCAGCAGCGCTCTATCATCCCTCAGTTCACCCCTCCACTTT	CASSALSSLSSPLHF
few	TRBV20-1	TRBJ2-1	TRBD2	TGCAGTGCTAAAGGCCTGAGAGGACTAGCGGGCCTAAATGAGCAGTTCTTC	CSAKGLRGLAGLNEQFF
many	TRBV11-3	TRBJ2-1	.	TGTGCCAGCAGCCTCGATTGGCGCGGCTCCTACAATGAGCAGTTCTTC	CASSLDWRGSYNEQFF
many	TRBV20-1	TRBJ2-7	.	TGCAGTGCTCCGCCCGTTACCGTAGGCTACGAGCAGTACTTC	CSAPPVTVGYEQYF
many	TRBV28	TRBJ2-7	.	TGTGCCAGCAGGGAAACAGGGCCGTTCTACGAGCAGTACTTC	CASRETGPFYEQYF
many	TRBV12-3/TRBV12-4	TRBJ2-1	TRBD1	TGTGCCAGCACTACACCGGGACAGAGCTACAATGAGCAGTTCTTC	CASTTPGQSYNEQFF
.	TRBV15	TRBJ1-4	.	TGTGCCACCAGCAGGGGGACCAATGGAGAAAAACTGTTTTTT	CATSRGTNGEKLFF
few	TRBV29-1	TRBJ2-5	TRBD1	TGCAGCGTGGAGACAGGGGTTGAGGAGACCCAGTACTTC	CSVETGVEETQYF
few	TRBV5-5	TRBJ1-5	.	TGTGCCAGCGCCCACAAGGGGGGGAGCAATCAGCCCCAGCATTTT	CASAHKGGSNQPQHF
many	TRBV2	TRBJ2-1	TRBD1	TGTGCCAGCAGTACGATAGGACAGGGGAAGATGTATGAGCAGTTCTTC	CASSTIGQGKMYEQFF
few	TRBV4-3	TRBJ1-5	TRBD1	TGCGCCAGCAGCCACGGGACAGGGTTCGGTCAGCCCCAGCATTTT	CASSHGTGFGQPQHF
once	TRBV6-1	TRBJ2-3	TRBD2	TGTGCCAGCAGTGAAGTGACTAGCGGGGAAGGAGATACGCAGTATTTT	CASSEVTSGEGDTQYF
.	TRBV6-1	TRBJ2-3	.	TGTGCCAGCCGCTTCAGTTCCGGGGGCTCAGATACGCAGTATTTT	CASRFSSGGSDTQYF
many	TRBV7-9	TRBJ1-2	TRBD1	TGTGCCAGCAGCCAGGGACAGGGTGATGGCTACACCTTC	CASSQGQGDGYTF
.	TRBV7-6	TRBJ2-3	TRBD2	TGTGCCAGCAGCTTACAACTAGCGGGAGCTAGCACAGATACGCAGTATTTT	CASSLQLAGASTDTQYF
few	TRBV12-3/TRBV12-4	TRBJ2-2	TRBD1	TGTGCCAGCAGAAACACCGGGACAGGGCCCACCGGGGAGCTGTTTTTT	CASRNTGTGPTGELFF
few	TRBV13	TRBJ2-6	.	TGTGCCAGCAGAGACAGTAAATCTGGGGCCAACGTCCTGACTTTC	CASRDSKSGANVLTF
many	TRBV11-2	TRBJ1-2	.	TGTGCCAGCAGCTTCGGGACGTACTATGGCTACACCTTC	CASSFGTYYGYTF
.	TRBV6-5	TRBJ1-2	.	TGTGCCAGCAGTTACTCCCAGGACAATTACTATGGCTACACCTTC	CASSYSQDNYYGYTF
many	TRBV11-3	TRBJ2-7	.	TGTGCCAGCAGCGTGTTGCGGGACCCCTCCTACGAGCAGTACTTC	CASSVLRDPSYEQYF
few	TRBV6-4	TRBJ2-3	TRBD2	TGTGCCAGCAGTACAAAGGGACTAGGGGAGTTCGATACGCAGTATTTT	CASSTKGLGEFDTQYF
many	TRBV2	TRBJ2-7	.	TGTGCCAGCAGGACCCGGGACCATGGTCAGGAGTACTTC	CASRTRDHGQEYF
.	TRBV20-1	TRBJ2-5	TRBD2	TGCAGTGCTAAGGGGACTAGCGGTCAAGAGACCCAGTACTTC	CSAKGTSGQETQYF
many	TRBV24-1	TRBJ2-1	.	TGTGCCACCAGTGATTTCGCTCGGGACACCACCTACAATGAGCAGTTCTTC	CATSDFARDTTYNEQFF
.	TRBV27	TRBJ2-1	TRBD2	TGTGCCAGCAGTGTACTAGGATCTAGCGGGGACTATGAGCAGTTCTTC	CASSVLGSSGDYEQFF
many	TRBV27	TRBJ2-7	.	TGTGCCAGCAGTTTATCCTCCCGCTACGAGCAGTACTTC	CASSLSSRYEQYF
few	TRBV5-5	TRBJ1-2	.	TGTGCCAGCACCCCTTGGGACACCTATGGCTACACCTTC	CASTPWDTYGYTF
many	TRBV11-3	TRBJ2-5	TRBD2	TGTGCCAGCAGCTCCGGACTAGCGGGGGCCAGAGAGACCCAGTACTTC	CASSSGLAGARETQYF
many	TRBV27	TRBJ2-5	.	TGTGCCAGCAGTTTACGGTGGGGATTTGAGACCCAGTACTTC	CASSLRWGFETQYF
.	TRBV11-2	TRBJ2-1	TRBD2	TGTACCAGAAGTTCCTGGGGGGACTATCAGCAGTTCTTC	CTRSSWGDYQQFF
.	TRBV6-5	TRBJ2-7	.	TGTGTCAGCAGTTCCCCGGGACTCCCCTACGAGCAGTACTTC	CVSSSPGLPYEQYF
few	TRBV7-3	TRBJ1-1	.	TGTGCCAGCAGCCAAACACCGGTCACTGAAGCTTTCTTT	CASSQTPVTEAFF
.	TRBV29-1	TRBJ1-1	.	TGCAGCGTTGAGATTGGGGTCATGAACACTGAAGCTTTCTTT	CSVEIGVMNTEAFF
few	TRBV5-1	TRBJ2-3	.	TGCGTCAGCAGCTGGGGACACGAAAGCACAGATACGCAGTATTTT	CVSSWGHESTDTQYF
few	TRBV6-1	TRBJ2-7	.	TGTGCCAGCAGCTGGAGGGATGACTACGAGCAGTACTTC	CASSWRDDYEQYF